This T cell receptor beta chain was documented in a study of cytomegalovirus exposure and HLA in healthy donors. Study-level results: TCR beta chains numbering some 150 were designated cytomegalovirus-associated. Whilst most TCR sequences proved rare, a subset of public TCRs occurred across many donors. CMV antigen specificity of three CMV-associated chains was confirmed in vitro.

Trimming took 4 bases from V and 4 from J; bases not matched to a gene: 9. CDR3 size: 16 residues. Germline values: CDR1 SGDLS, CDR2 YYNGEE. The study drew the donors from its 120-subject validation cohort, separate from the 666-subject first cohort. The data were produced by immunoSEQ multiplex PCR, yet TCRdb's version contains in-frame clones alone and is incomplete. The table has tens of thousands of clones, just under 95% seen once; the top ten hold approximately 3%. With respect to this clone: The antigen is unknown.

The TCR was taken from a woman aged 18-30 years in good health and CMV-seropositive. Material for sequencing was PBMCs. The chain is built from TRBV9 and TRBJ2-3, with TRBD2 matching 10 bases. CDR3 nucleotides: TGTGCCAGCAGCAGAGATAGCGGGGGGTACTCAGATACGCAGTATTTT. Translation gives CASSRDSGGYSDTQYF. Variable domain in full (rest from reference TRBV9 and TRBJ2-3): DSGVTQTPKHLITATGQRVTLRCSPRSGDLSVYWYQQSLDQGLQFLIQYYNGEERAKGNILERFSAQQFPDLHSELNLSSLELGDSALYFCASSRDSGGYSDTQYFGPGTRLTVL.